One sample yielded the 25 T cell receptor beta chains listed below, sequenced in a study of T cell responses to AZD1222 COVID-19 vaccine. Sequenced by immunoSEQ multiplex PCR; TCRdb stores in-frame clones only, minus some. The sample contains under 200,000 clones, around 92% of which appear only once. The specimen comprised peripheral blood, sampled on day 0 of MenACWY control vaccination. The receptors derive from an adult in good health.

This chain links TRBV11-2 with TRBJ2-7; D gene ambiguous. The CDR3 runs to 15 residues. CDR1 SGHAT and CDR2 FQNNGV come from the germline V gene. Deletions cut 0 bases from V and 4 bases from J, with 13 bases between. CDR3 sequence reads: CASSLEGFGVYEQYF. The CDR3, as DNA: TGTGCCAGCAGCTTAGAAGGATTTGGCGTATACGAGCAGTACTTC. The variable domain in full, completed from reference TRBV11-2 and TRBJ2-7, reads EAGVAQSPRYKIIEKRQSVAFWCNPISGHATLYWYQQILGQGPKLLIQFQNNGVVDDSQLPKDRFSAERLKGVDSTLKIQPAKLEDSAVYLCASSLEGFGVYEQYFGPGTRLTVT.

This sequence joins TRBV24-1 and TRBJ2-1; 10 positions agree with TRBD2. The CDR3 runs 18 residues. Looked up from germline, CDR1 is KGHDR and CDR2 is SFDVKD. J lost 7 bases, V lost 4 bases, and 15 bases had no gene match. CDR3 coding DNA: TGTGCCACCAGTGACACCGGGAGAAGCGGGAGGGCCCAGAATGAGCAGTTCTTC. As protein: CATSDTGRSGRAQNEQFF.

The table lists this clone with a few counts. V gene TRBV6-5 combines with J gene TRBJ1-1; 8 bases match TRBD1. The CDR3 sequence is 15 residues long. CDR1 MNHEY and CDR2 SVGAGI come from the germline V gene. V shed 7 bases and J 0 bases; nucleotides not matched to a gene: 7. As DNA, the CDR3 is TGTGCCAGCAATCTCCAGGGACAGGTGAACACTGAAGCTTTCTTT. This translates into CASNLQGQVNTEAFF.

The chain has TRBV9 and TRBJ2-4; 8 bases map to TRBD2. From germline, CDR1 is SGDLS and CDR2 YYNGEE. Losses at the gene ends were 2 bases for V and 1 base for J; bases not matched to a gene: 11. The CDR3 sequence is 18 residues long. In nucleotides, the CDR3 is TGTGCCAGCAGCGTCGGGGCTAGCGGGCGTGTGGCCAAAAACATTCAGTACTTC. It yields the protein CASSVGASGRVAKNIQYF.

DNA of the CDR3: TGCAGCGTTGGACGCCGGACAATGCACGAGCAGTACTTC. Amino acids: CSVGRRTMHEQYF. The chain uses TRBV29-1 and TRBJ2-7; tentatively, D is TRBD1 (5 bases). Germline V gene data show CDR1 as SQVTM and CDR2 as ANQGSEA. The CDR3 contains 13 residues. Trimming pared 4 bases from V and 5 bases from J, leaving 15 bases between.

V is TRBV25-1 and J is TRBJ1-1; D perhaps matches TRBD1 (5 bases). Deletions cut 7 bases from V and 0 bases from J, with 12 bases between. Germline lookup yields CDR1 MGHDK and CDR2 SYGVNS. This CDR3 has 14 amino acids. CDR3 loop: CASMKTDLNTEAFF. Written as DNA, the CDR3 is TGTGCCAGCATGAAGACAGACTTGAACACTGAAGCTTTCTTT. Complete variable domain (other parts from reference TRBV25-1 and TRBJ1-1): EADIYQTPRYLVIGTGKKITLECSQTMGHDKMYWYQQDPGMELHLIHYSYGVNSTEKGDLSSESTVSRIRTEHFPLTLESARPSHTSQYLCASMKTDLNTEAFFGQGTRLTVV.

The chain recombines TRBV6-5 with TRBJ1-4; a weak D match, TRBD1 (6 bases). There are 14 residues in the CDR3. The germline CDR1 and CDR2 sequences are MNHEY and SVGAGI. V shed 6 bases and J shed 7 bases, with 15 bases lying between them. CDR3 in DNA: TGTGCCAGCAGCCGGACAGTTACAGGTGAAAAACTGTTTTTT. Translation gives CASSRTVTGEKLFF.

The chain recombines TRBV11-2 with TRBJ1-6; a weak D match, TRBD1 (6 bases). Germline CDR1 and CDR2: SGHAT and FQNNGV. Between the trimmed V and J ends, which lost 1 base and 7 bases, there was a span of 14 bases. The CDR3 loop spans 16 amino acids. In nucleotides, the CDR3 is TGTGCCAGCAGCTTAGGGATGGCAGGGACAAATTCACCCCTCCACTTT. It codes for CASSLGMAGTNSPLHF.

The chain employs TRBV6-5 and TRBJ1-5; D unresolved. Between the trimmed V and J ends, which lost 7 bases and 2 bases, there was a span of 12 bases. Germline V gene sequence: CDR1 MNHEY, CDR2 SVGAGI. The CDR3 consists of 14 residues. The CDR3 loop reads CASTGTIGNQPQHF. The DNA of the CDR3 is TGTGCCAGCACAGGTACAATCGGCAATCAGCCCCAGCATTTT.

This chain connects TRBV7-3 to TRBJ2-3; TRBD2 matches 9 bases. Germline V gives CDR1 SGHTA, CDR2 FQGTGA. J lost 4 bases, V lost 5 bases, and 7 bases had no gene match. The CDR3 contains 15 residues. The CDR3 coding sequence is TGTGCCAGCAGCCCGGATAGCGGGAGCTCAGATACGCAGTATTTT. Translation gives CASSPDSGSSDTQYF.

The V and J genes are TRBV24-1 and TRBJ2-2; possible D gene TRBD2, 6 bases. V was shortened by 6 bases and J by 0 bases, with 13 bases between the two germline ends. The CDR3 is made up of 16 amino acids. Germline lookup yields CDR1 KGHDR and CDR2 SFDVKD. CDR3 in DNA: TGTGCCACCAGTACGCGGGGCGCCCCGAACACCGGGGAGCTGTTTTTT. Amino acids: CATSTRGAPNTGELFF.

CDR3 sequence: CASSLEGDSPLHF. CDR3 sequence (DNA): TGTGCCAGCAGCTTAGAAGGAGATTCACCCCTCCACTTT. The V gene is TRBV7-9, the J gene TRBJ1-6; D gene uncertain. This CDR3 spans 13 amino acids. V lost 1 base to trimming and J lost 8 bases, with 6 bases between them. Germline CDR1 and CDR2: SEHNR and FQNEAQ (reference sequence).

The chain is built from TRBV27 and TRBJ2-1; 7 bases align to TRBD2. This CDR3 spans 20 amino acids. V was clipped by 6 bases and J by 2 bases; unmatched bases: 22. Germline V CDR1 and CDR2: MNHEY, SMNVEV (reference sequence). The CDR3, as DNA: TGTGCCAGCAGCCTCCGCAAGGCTAGCGGATTCCTCTTGCCCTACAATGAGCAGTTCTTC. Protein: CASSLRKASGFLLPYNEQFF.

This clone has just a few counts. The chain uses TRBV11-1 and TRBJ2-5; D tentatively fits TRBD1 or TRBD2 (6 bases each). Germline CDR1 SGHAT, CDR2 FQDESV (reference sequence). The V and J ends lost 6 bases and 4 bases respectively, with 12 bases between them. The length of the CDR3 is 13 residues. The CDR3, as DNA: TGTGCCAGCAGTCGAGGAGGGGGAGAGACCCAGTACTTC. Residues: CASSRGGGETQYF. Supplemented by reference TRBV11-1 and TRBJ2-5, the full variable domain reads EAEVAQSPRYKITEKSQAVAFWCDPISGHATLYWYRQILGQGPELLVQFQDESVVDDSQLPKDRFSAERLKGVDSTLKIQPAELGDSAMYLCASSRGGGETQYFGPGTRLLVL.

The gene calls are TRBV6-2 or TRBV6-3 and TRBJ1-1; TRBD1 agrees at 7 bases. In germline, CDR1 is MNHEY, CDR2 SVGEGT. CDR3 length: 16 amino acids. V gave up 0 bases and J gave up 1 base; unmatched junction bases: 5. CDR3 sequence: CASSYSRGRANTEAFF. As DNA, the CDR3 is TGTGCCAGCAGTTACTCGAGGGGGCGAGCGAACACTGAAGCTTTCTTT.

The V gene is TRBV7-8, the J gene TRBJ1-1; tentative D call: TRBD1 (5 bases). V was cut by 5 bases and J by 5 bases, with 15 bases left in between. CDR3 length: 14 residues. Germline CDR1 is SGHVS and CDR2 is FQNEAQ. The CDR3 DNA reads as TGTGCCAGCAGCCCGGCGAGGGGCTTGACTGAAGCTTTCTTT. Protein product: CASSPARGLTEAFF.

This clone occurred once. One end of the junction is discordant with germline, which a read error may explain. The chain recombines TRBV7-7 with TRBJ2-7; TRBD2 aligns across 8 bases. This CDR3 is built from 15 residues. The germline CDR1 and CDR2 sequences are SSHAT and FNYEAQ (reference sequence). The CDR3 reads CASSLSAGVSYEQYF. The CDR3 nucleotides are TGTGCTAGCAGCTTATCAGCGGGAGTCTCCTACGAGCAGTACTTC. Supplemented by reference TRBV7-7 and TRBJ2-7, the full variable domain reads GAGVSQSPRYKVTKRGQDVTLRCDPISSHATLYWYQQALGQGPEFLTYFNYEAQPDKSGLPSDRFSAERPEGSISTLTIQRTEQRDSAMYRCASSLSAGVSYEQYFGPGTRLTVT.

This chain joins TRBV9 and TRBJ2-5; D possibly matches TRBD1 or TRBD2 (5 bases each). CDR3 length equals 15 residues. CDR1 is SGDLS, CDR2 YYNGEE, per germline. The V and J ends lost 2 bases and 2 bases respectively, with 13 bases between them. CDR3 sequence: CASSVAPGLQETQYF. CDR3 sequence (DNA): TGTGCCAGCAGCGTCGCCCCGGGGCTACAAGAGACCCAGTACTTC.

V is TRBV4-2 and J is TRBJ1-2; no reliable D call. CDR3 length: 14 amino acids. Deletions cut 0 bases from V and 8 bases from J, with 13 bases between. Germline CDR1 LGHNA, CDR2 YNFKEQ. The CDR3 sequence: CASSQDVDFGGYTF. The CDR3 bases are TGTGCCAGCAGCCAAGATGTGGACTTTGGGGGCTACACCTTC.

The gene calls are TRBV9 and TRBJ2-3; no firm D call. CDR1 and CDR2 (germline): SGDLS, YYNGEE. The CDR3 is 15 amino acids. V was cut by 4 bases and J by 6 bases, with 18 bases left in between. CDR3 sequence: CASSPRVLRGDTQYF. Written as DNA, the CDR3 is TGTGCCAGCAGCCCCCGAGTCCTGCGCGGTGATACGCAGTATTTT.

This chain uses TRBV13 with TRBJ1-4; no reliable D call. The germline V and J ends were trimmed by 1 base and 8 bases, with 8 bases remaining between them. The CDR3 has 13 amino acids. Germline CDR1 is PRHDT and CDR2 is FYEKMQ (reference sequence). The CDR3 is CASSLVGGEKLFF. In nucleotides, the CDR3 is TGTGCCAGCAGCTTAGTAGGTGGAGAAAAACTGTTTTTT.

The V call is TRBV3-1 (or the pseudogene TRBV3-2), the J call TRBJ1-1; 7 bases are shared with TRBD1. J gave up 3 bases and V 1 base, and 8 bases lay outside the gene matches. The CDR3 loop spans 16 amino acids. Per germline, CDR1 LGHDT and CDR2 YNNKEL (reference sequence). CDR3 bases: TGTGCCAGCAGCCAAGGGCATAGGGGGCGAGACACTGAAGCTTTCTTT. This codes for CASSQGHRGRDTEAFF.

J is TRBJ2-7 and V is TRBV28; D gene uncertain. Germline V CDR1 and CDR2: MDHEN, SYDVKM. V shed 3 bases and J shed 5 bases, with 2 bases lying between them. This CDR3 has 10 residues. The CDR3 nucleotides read TGTGCCAGCAGTTTGGACGAGCAGTACTTC. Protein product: CASSLDEQYF.

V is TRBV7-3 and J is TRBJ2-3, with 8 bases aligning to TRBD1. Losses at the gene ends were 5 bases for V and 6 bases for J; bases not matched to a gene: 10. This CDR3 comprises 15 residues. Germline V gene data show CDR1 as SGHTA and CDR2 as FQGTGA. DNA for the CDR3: TGTGCCAGCAGCGCCGCAGGGGGCGGATTGGATACGCAGTATTTT. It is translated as CASSAAGGGLDTQYF.

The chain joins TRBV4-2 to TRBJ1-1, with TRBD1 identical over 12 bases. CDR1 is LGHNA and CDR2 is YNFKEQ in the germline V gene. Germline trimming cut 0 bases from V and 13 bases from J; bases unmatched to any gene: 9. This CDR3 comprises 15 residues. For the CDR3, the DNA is TGTGCCAGCAGCCAAGATGGGACAGGGGGCGTGTTTGGTTTCTTT. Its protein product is CASSQDGTGGVFGFF.